This entry concerns a single T cell receptor (beta chain). The sample has other DNA sequences that encode this CDR3 too. The data are from a study of T cells after somatic rescue of genetic block. This CDR3 has 13 amino acids. Germline V gene data show CDR1 as KGHSH and CDR2 as LQKENI. Trimming took off 4 bases at V and 5 bases at J, with 11 bases between the two ends. Produced via immunoSEQ multiplex PCR; TCRdb's table is partial and in-frame only. The repertoire holds approximately 78,000 clones, roughly 91% seen once, with 2.5% to 3% in the top ten. The sequence was collected from a man aged 25-45 years. This rearrangement joins TRBV18 to TRBJ1-1; tentative D call: TRBD1 (6 bases). The sequenced material came from peripheral blood mononuclear cells (PBMCs). The CDR3 reads CASSLQGGTEAFF. CDR3 sequence (DNA): TGTGCCAGCTCACTACAGGGAGGAACTGAAGCTTTCTTT. Full variable domain (remainder filled in from reference TRBV18 and TRBJ1-1): NAGVMQNPRHLVRRRGQEARLRCSPMKGHSHVYWYRQLPEEGLKFMVYLQKENIIDESGMPKERFSAEFPKEGPSILRIQQVVRGDSAAYFCASSLQGGTEAFFGQGTRLTVV.